This entry describes one TCR beta chain. What it binds is not known. Conversion of TCR transcripts into cDNA relied on 5'RACE template switching, which added a universal primer site and UMIs. MiXCR was run by TCRdb on the 5' RACE reads, yielding one entry per CDR3 protein. Found here are some 320,000 distinct CDR3 sequences, about 10% of them singletons; the top ten hold less than 3.5%. V shed 7 bases and J 1 base; nucleotides not matched to a gene: 4. The CDR3 has 14 amino acids. Looked up from germline, CDR1 is SGHRS and CDR2 is YFSETQ. This record comes from a study of T cells after yellow fever vaccination. Findings of the study overall: The CD4 and CD8 compartments had a small share of their clonotypes in common. Though weaker, the secondary response peaked faster, on day 5 versus 15.

The gene calls are TRBV5-1 and TRBJ2-3, with 9 bases identical to TRBD1. The specimen was CD4+ T cells sorted from PBMCs, collected 45 days after the yellow fever booster vaccination. The TCR was taken from a man between 18 and 29 years old who received the YFV17D yellow fever vaccine. The CDR3 loop reads CASRRDRGTDTQYF. DNA of the CDR3: TGCGCCAGCCGCCGGGACAGGGGCACAGATACGCAGTATTTT. Full variable domain (outside the CDR3, taken from reference TRBV5-1 and TRBJ2-3): KAGVTQTPRYLIKTRGQQVTLSCSPISGHRSVSWYQQTPGQGLQFLFEYFSETQRNKGNFPGRFSGRQFSNSRSEMNVSTLELGDSALYLCASRRDRGTDTQYFGPGTRLTVL.